This T cell receptor beta chain comes out of a study of blood T cell repertoires in COVID-19. Whole-study context: COVID-19 samples, acute and convalescent, were from the United States, Italy and Spain. PBMCs, B-cell-depleted T cells, or T cells provided the cDNA or gDNA that made up the material.

The authors' processing: Estimated nucleated cell counts came from reference gene primer amplification. TCRdb's table, derived via immunoSEQ multiplex PCR, lists solely in-frame clones and lacks some. That table is the source of V, J and clone size, and D and trimming were worked out from the DNA. This sample has tens of thousands of clones, with approximately 90% found just once. Trimming pared 0 bases from V and 4 bases from J, leaving 13 bases between. The length of the CDR3 is 16 residues. Germline CDR1 SGHAT, CDR2 FQNNGV. This chain links TRBV11-2 with TRBJ1-3; TRBD1 might be the D (5 bases). The receptor comes from a human donor in a cohort sampled during active COVID-19. Sample: peripheral blood. CDR3 sequence reads: CASSLDGAAVGNTIYF. CDR3 DNA: TGTGCCAGCAGCTTAGATGGGGCGGCAGTCGGAAACACCATATATTTT. The whole variable domain, remainder taken from reference TRBV11-2 and TRBJ1-3, is EAGVAQSPRYKIIEKRQSVAFWCNPISGHATLYWYQQILGQGPKLLIQFQNNGVVDDSQLPKDRFSAERLKGVDSTLKIQPAKLEDSAVYLCASSLDGAAVGNTIYFGEGSWLTVV.